Listed below are T cell receptor beta chains from one sample, sequenced in a study of blood T cell repertoires in COVID-19. Method: immunoSEQ multiplex PCR; TCRdb's copy keeps in-frame clones and lacks some. The sample yields 250,000 to 300,000 clones, about 87% seen once. Specimen: peripheral blood. These receptor sequences come from a woman in her 40s who had recovered from COVID-19. Each CDR3 is given with its conserved first and last residue. The D gene is left open where the match is weak. Only some rows state a clone size, as once, few, many or a class for expanded clones.

TRBV6-6	TRBD2	TRBJ2-3	.	TGTGCCAGCAGTCCCCTAGCGGGGGACCGGAATACGCAGTATTTT	CASSPLAGDRNTQYF
TRBV7-9	TRBD2	TRBJ2-1	.	TGTGCCAGCAGGACTAGCGGGGGGTACAATGAGCAGTTCTTC	CASRTSGGYNEQFF
TRBV27	.	TRBJ2-1	.	TGTGCCAGCAGTCTCGACAGGTTCGCCTACAATGAGCAGTTCTTC	CASSLDRFAYNEQFF
TRBV7-8	.	TRBJ2-7	.	TGTGCCAGCAGCTTAGCCCCGACGGACTCCTACAACTCCTACGAGCAGTACTTC	CASSLAPTDSYNSYEQYF
TRBV28	.	TRBJ1-2	.	TGTGCCAGCAGGAGAACAGGGCCCCCTGGCTACACCTTC	CASRRTGPPGYTF
TRBV5-1	TRBD1	TRBJ2-7	.	TGCGCCAGCAGCTCCGGGACAGGGTTCTACGAGCAGTACTTC	CASSSGTGFYEQYF
TRBV6-5	TRBD1	TRBJ1-6	once	TGTGCCAGCAGTTACGCCGGGACAGGGAGTTCACCCCTCCACTTC	CASSYAGTGSSPLHF
TRBV5-1	.	TRBJ1-6	.	TGCGCCAGCAGCTCTTTACAGGGCCCCAATTCACCCCTCCACTTT	CASSSLQGPNSPLHF
TRBV7-2	.	TRBJ1-1	once	TGTGCCAGCAGCTTAAGGGGTATGATTGGCACTGAAGCTTTCTTT	CASSLRGMIGTEAFF
TRBV24-1	.	TRBJ2-3	.	TGTGCCACCAGTGATTCCTCAGGGTCAGATACGCAGTATTTT	CATSDSSGSDTQYF
TRBV7-2	TRBD2	TRBJ2-3	.	TGTGCCAGCAGCTTGTGGCGGGGGGGCGGAGATACGCAGTATTTT	CASSLWRGGGDTQYF
TRBV7-2	TRBD1	TRBJ1-6	.	TGTGCCAGCAGCTCGGACCGGACAGGGGTGAGGTATAATTCACCCCTCCACTTT	CASSSDRTGVRYNSPLHF
TRBV27	.	TRBJ2-1	few	TGTGCCAGCAGATTGGAGGGGCTCTCCTACAATGAGCAGTTCTTC	CASRLEGLSYNEQFF
TRBV6-5	TRBD1	TRBJ1-4	once	TGTGCCAGCAGTTACTCGGGGACAGGGGGCGAAAAACTGTTTTTT	CASSYSGTGGEKLFF
TRBV10-3	.	TRBJ1-5	.	TGTGCCATCAGTGGCCCTAGCACTCAGCCCCAGCATTTT	CAISGPSTQPQHF
TRBV6-2/TRBV6-3	.	TRBJ2-7	.	TGTGCCAGCAGTTGGGGACACTCCTACGAGCAGTACTTC	CASSWGHSYEQYF
TRBV7-2	TRBD1	TRBJ1-2	.	TGTGCCAGCAGCCTAGACAGGGGGCGGGGCTACACCTTC	CASSLDRGRGYTF
TRBV9	TRBD1	TRBJ1-4	.	TGTGCCAGCAGCTTCCAGGGGGCAACTAATGAAAAACTGTTTTTT	CASSFQGATNEKLFF
TRBV5-5	.	TRBJ2-1	.	TGTGCCAGCAGCTTGGGCGGGCTCCCCTACAATGAGCAGTTCTTC	CASSLGGLPYNEQFF
TRBV7-2	.	TRBJ2-1	.	TGTGCCAGCAGCTTAAACGGTAAGAACGAGGAGTTCTTC	CASSLNGKNEEFF
TRBV5-1	.	TRBJ2-7	.	TGCGCCAGCAGCCCGAATGCTGCTGACAAAGAGTTGGACGAGCAGTACTTC	CASSPNAADKELDEQYF
TRBV5-1	TRBD1	TRBJ2-3	.	TGCGCCAGCAGCTTAGGGACAGGGTTAGATACGCAGTATTTT	CASSLGTGLDTQYF
TRBV9	TRBD1	TRBJ2-1	few	TGTGCCAGCAGCGTAGGGGTGGACAGGATCCCCTACAATGAGCAGTTCTTC	CASSVGVDRIPYNEQFF
TRBV7-9	TRBD1	TRBJ1-5	.	TGTGCCAGCAGCTTGGGGCAGGGGGCCAGCAATCAGCCCCAGCATTTT	CASSLGQGASNQPQHF
TRBV3-1/TRBV3-2	TRBD1	TRBJ2-2	.	TGTGCCAGCACCCTAGGGACCACAGGGGGCCTCGGCGGGGAGCTGTTTTTT	CASTLGTTGGLGGELFF
TRBV9	TRBD1	TRBJ2-1	once	TGTGCCAGCAGCGTAGGGGACAGCTACAATGAGCAGTTCTTC	CASSVGDSYNEQFF
TRBV5-4	.	TRBJ2-1	.	TGTGCCAGCAGCTTGGGCTACTACAATGAGCAGTTCTTC	CASSLGYYNEQFF
TRBV5-5	TRBD1	TRBJ1-2	.	TGTGCCAGCAGCCACCGGGACAGGGGGTACTATGGCTACACCTTC	CASSHRDRGYYGYTF
TRBV6-5	.	TRBJ2-3	.	TGTGCCAGCAGTAAGAGCAGGGGCAACACAGATACGCAGTATTTT	CASSKSRGNTDTQYF
TRBV4-1	TRBD1	TRBJ2-1	.	TGCGCCAGCAGCCAAGGACAGGGCTACAATGAGCAGTTCTTC	CASSQGQGYNEQFF
TRBV2	TRBD1	TRBJ2-7	.	TGTGCCAGCGGGACCGGGACAGCCGCAGGCTACGAGCAGTACTTC	CASGTGTAAGYEQYF
TRBV7-2	TRBD2	TRBJ2-5	.	TGTGCCAGCAGCCCCGGGGGGGGTAGGCCCCAAGAGACCCAGTACTTC	CASSPGGGRPQETQYF
TRBV21-1	.	TRBJ2-1	.	TGTGCCAGCAGCAAAGGGTCTAGCGGGGGGTACAATGAGCAGTTCTTC	CASSKGSSGGYNEQFF
TRBV27	.	TRBJ2-5	.	TGTGCCAGCAGTCACAGGATCCAAGAGACCCAGTACTTC	CASSHRIQETQYF
TRBV7-8	.	TRBJ1-1	.	TGTGCCAGCAGCCGGCGGTCAGGACAGAACACTGAAGCTTTCTTT	CASSRRSGQNTEAFF
TRBV7-3	TRBD1	TRBJ2-1	once	TGTGCCAGCAGCTTAAGGTTGGCCACAGGGGGCAATGAGCAGTTCTTC	CASSLRLATGGNEQFF
TRBV9	.	TRBJ2-1	.	TGTGCCAGCAGCGTGCGACTAGTTGTCGATGAGCAGTTCTTC	CASSVRLVVDEQFF
TRBV9	TRBD1	TRBJ2-7	.	TGTGCCAGCAGCTTAGCCGGGACAGCCCCGTGGGAGCAGTACTTC	CASSLAGTAPWEQYF
TRBV3-1/TRBV3-2	.	TRBJ1-6	few	TGTGCCAGCAGCCTACTATCGTCAGACTACAATTCACCCCTCCACTTT	CASSLLSSDYNSPLHF
TRBV6-5	.	TRBJ1-2	.	TGTGCCAGCACCCAGACTGGGTCCTATGGCTACACCTTC	CASTQTGSYGYTF
TRBV7-8	.	TRBJ1-4	.	TGTGCCAGCAGCTTAGCCCCGGCCGGGGGAAAACTGTTTTTT	CASSLAPAGGKLFF
TRBV11-2	TRBD1	TRBJ2-7	.	TGTGCCAGCAGCCGGTCCGGGACAGGGGCCTACGAGCAGTACTTC	CASSRSGTGAYEQYF
TRBV4-2	TRBD1	TRBJ1-1	.	TGTGCCAGCAGCTTCAACAGGGGGCCGGGCACTGAAGCTTTCTTT	CASSFNRGPGTEAFF
TRBV7-2	TRBD2	TRBJ2-5	.	TGTGCCAGCAGCCTCAGCGGGGGGCCTCCAGAGACCCAGTACTTC	CASSLSGGPPETQYF
TRBV2	.	TRBJ1-2	.	TGTGCCAGCAGCCGGGGAGGCGGTGGCTACACCTTC	CASSRGGGGYTF
TRBV19	.	TRBJ1-1	once	TGTGCCAGTAGTACGCCTCAGGGGAACACTGAAGCTTTCTTT	CASSTPQGNTEAFF
TRBV4-3	.	TRBJ1-6	.	TGCGCCAGCAGCCAAGATTCCTACAGGGAGAATATAGCTAATAATTCACCCCTCCACTTT	CASSQDSYRENIANNSPLHF